What follows are 22 T cell receptor beta chains derived from one specimen sequenced in a study of radiotherapy plus CTLA-4 blockade in lung cancer (dated by TCRdb to the late 2010s). Receptors were amplified or captured by the immunoSEQ multiplex PCR assay. TCRdb limited this immuneACCESS table to in-frame rearrangements with V and J called. A share of clones is missing; checked studies link under half to unresolved V genes, and the rest is unexplained. The sample has tens of thousands of clones on record, under 90% of them singletons. 0.65% to 0.9% of the sample is in the top ten clones. The sequences come from peripheral blood, collected from a patient treated with radiotherapy plus ipilimumab. All receptors derive from a human donor with non-small cell lung cancer who had stable disease on radiotherapy plus ipilimumab.

This clone is a singleton in its sample. The chain joins TRBV28 to TRBJ1-5; TRBD1 matches at 7 bases. The ends lost 5 bases at V and 4 bases at J; junction bases unmatched: 5. Germline CDR1 reads MDHEN; CDR2 reads SYDVKM. This CDR3 region has 14 residues. The CDR3 spells CASSAPTGNQPQHF. The CDR3, as DNA: TGTGCCAGCAGTGCCCCGACAGGGAATCAGCCCCAGCATTTT.

The J gene is TRBJ1-1, the V gene TRBV6-5; tentatively, D is TRBD1 (5 bases). Trimming removed 6 bases from V and 3 bases from J, with 17 bases in between. The CDR3 spans 15 residues. Germline V gene sequence: CDR1 MNHEY, CDR2 SVGAGI. CDR3 sequence reads: CASSLRDVGYTEAFF. In nucleotides, the CDR3 is TGTGCCAGCAGCCTCCGGGACGTCGGTTACACTGAAGCTTTCTTT.

In its sample, this clone was seen a few times. V and J are TRBV6-7 and TRBJ2-3; TRBD1 is a possible D gene (5 bases). TRBV6-7 is an open reading frame, and its role is uncertain. This CDR3 contains 13 residues. V dropped 9 bases and J dropped 3 bases, with 13 bases sitting between them. The CDR3 bases are TGTGCCAGGAGGAAAGGGGTGACAGATACGCAGTATTTT. Translating it yields CARRKGVTDTQYF.

V and J are TRBV25-1 and TRBJ1-2; weak D call: TRBD1 (5 bases). Between the trimmed V and J ends, which lost 5 bases and 2 bases, there was a span of 9 bases. From germline, CDR1 is MGHDK and CDR2 SYGVNS. The CDR3 has 13 residues. The CDR3 protein is CASSWGRNYGYTF. The CDR3 nucleotides are TGTGCCAGCAGTTGGGGCAGGAACTATGGCTACACCTTC.

This sequence joins TRBV6-7 and TRBJ1-5, with 7 bases lining up with TRBD1. Being an ORF, TRBV6-7 has a function that is uncertain. The CDR3 is made up of 17 amino acids. The J segment lost 4 bases and the V segment lost 6 bases, leaving 15 bases of the junction unmatched. The CDR3 bases are TGTGCCAGCAGCCTGGGACAGACCGAGCGGGTTAATCAGCCCCAGCATTTT. This encodes CASSLGQTERVNQPQHF.

This chain links TRBV13 with TRBJ2-7; D call uncertain. The CDR3 has 13 amino acids. Germline CDR1 reads PRHDT; CDR2 reads FYEKMQ (reference sequence). V was clipped by 0 bases and J by 3 bases, with 6 bases between them. In DNA, the CDR3 is TGTGCCAGCAGCTTAGGACGGAACTACGAGCAGTACTTC. Its protein is CASSLGRNYEQYF.

The rearrangement joins TRBV7-2 to TRBJ2-2; no firm D call. V lost 5 bases and J lost 9, with 13 bases in between. This CDR3 has 13 amino acids. The V gene's germline CDR1 is SGHTA and CDR2 FQGNSA. CDR3 in amino acids: CASSPPPLRELFF. The CDR3, as DNA: TGTGCCAGCAGCCCCCCCCCGCTCCGGGAGCTGTTTTTT.

V usage is TRBV5-1 and J usage is TRBJ2-5; D unresolved. The CDR3 extends over 12 amino acids. CDR1 and CDR2 from the germline V gene are SGHRS and YFSETQ. The V gene lost 1 base and the J gene lost 1 base, with 2 bases spanning the gap. The CDR3 nucleotides are TGCGCCAGCAGCTTGACCCAAGAGACCCAGTACTTC. This encodes CASSLTQETQYF.

V and J are TRBV19 and TRBJ1-1; D uncertain. The germline V gene encodes CDR1 LNHDA and CDR2 SQIVND (reference sequence). The CDR3 totals 15 residues. Trimming removed 5 bases at V and 1 base at J, with 14 bases between. DNA for the CDR3: TGTGCCAGTAGTTCGCCGGGCCTCGGGAACACTGAAGCTTTCTTT. Protein: CASSSPGLGNTEAFF.

The chain employs TRBV11-2 and TRBJ1-1; D gene unclear. The germline CDR1 and CDR2 sequences are SGHAT and FQNNGV. The CDR3 is 14 residues long. V gave up 5 bases and J gave up 1 base, with 11 bases separating them. In DNA form, the CDR3 reads TGTGCCAGCAGCCCCGAGGTGACGAACACTGAAGCTTTCTTT. Protein product: CASSPEVTNTEAFF.

This clone was recorded once. J is TRBJ2-1 and V is TRBV27, with D perhaps matching TRBD2 (6 bases). V lost 4 bases to trimming and J lost 7 bases, with 14 bases between them. Germline CDR1 MNHEY, CDR2 SMNVEV (reference sequence). There are 14 residues in the CDR3. This CDR3 reads CASSYRLVGNEQFF. CDR3 coding DNA: TGTGCCAGCAGTTACAGACTAGTTGGGAATGAGCAGTTCTTC.

The chain uses TRBV18 and TRBJ2-1; D is perhaps TRBD1 or TRBD2 (5 bases each). This CDR3 is built from 17 residues. Germline V gives CDR1 KGHSH, CDR2 LQKENI. Trimming pared 3 bases from V and 2 bases from J, leaving 17 bases between. In DNA, the CDR3 is TGTGCCAGCTCACCTCTTACCGGGACGGCGACCTACAATGAGCAGTTCTTC. As protein: CASSPLTGTATYNEQFF.

The V and J genes are TRBV6-5 and TRBJ1-2, with D maybe TRBD1 (6 bases). The ends were cut back, 2 bases at V and 6 bases at J, with 13 bases in the middle. Looked up from germline, CDR1 is MNHEY and CDR2 is SVGAGI. CDR3 size: 14 residues. The CDR3 spells CASSYRGGIDGYTF. The CDR3 DNA is TGTGCCAGCAGTTACAGGGGGGGGATTGATGGCTACACCTTC.

Comment on this clone: The same CDR3 can be traced to other DNA sequences in this sample. This chain links TRBV5-1 with TRBJ1-2; no definite D call. The CDR3 loop spans 15 amino acids. Per germline, CDR1 SGHRS and CDR2 YFSETQ. The V gene lost 0 bases and the J gene lost 2 bases, with 11 bases spanning the gap. The CDR3 DNA reads TGCGCCAGCAGCTTGGCCGGGGTCGGGAACTATGGCTACACCTTC. Residues: CASSLAGVGNYGYTF.

This clone was observed a handful of times. The V call is TRBV9, the J call TRBJ1-5, with D uncertain. In germline, CDR1 is SGDLS, CDR2 YYNGEE. CDR3 length: 15 residues. V gave up 3 bases and J gave up 3 bases, with 13 bases separating them. CDR3 nucleotides: TGTGCCAGCAGCGCAAACGCAGGTGACAATCAGCCCCAGCATTTT. The encoded protein is CASSANAGDNQPQHF.

The gene calls are TRBV29-1 and TRBJ2-5; no clear D gene. The CDR3 consists of 10 residues. Trimming shortened V by 5 bases and J by 4 bases, and 5 bases separated the two germline ends. The V gene's germline CDR1 is SQVTM and CDR2 ANQGSEA. CDR3 residues: CSVNRETQYF. The CDR3 DNA reads TGCAGCGTTAATCGAGAGACCCAGTACTTC.

The chain recombines TRBV19 with TRBJ1-4, with 10 positions matching TRBD1. With 5 bases clipped from V and 8 bases from J, the junction kept 11 bases outside the gene matches. Germline assignment: CDR1 LNHDA and CDR2 SQIVND (reference sequence). The CDR3 loop spans 16 amino acids. The chain's CDR3 is CASSLALGQGFEKLFF. The CDR3 nucleotides read TGTGCCAGTAGTCTTGCTTTGGGACAGGGGTTCGAAAAACTGTTTTTT.

This chain uses TRBV30 with TRBJ2-1, with TRBD2 matching over 8 bases. J was trimmed by 4 bases and V by 4 bases; bases with no gene match: 9. The germline V gene encodes CDR1 GTSNPN and CDR2 SVGIG (reference sequence). This CDR3 has 15 residues. The CDR3 DNA sequence: TGTGCCTGGACCCTAGACGGGAGGGTTTACAATGAGCAGTTCTTC. Residues: CAWTLDGRVYNEQFF.

The V call is TRBV6-1, the J call TRBJ2-3; D ambiguous. The germline V gene has CDR1 MNHNS and CDR2 SASEGT. This CDR3 spans 14 amino acids. Trimming left V 6 bases short and J 2 bases short, with 12 bases between. CDR3 protein: CASRPVGNTDTQYF. The DNA of the CDR3 is TGTGCCAGCAGGCCGGTGGGGAACACAGATACGCAGTATTTT.

The sample holds one count of this clone. CDR3 in DNA: TGTGCCAGCAGTTACTTGGTGATTTTTAGCAAGAATGAGCAGTTCTTC. This encodes CASSYLVIFSKNEQFF. The chain is built from TRBV6-6 and TRBJ2-1; D is ambiguous. The germline V gene has CDR1 MNHNY and CDR2 SVGAGI (reference sequence). V lost 1 base to trimming and J lost 7 bases, with 17 bases between them. The CDR3 contains 16 residues.

This chain joins TRBV6-1 and TRBJ1-5; D is unresolved. The CDR3 has 14 amino acids. Germline lookup yields CDR1 MNHNS and CDR2 SASEGT. Trimming shortened V by 2 bases and J by 2 bases, and 7 bases separated the two germline ends. The CDR3 sequence is CASSESQGNQPQHF. CDR3 nucleotide sequence: TGTGCCAGCAGTGAATCCCAGGGCAATCAGCCCCAGCATTTT.

The V and J genes are TRBV30 and TRBJ2-7; TRBD1 is a possible D gene (6 bases). In germline, CDR1 is GTSNPN, CDR2 SVGIG (reference sequence). V lost 5 bases to trimming and J lost 0 bases, with 11 bases between them. There are 13 residues in the CDR3. The CDR3 sequence is CAWGQGHSYEQYF. The CDR3 coding sequence is TGTGCCTGGGGGCAGGGGCACTCCTACGAGCAGTACTTC.